Below are 21 T cell receptor beta chains sequenced from a single sample in a study of cytomegalovirus exposure and HLA in healthy donors. The PCR contained 60 Vbeta and 13 Jbeta primers. Profiled with immunoSEQ multiplex PCR; TCRdb holds only in-frame clones, not every one. Counted here are tens of thousands of clones, just under 80% occurring once; the ten biggest clones make up around 2.6%. Material: PBMCs. All receptors come from a male donor in good health and CMV-seropositive.

V is TRBV15 and J is TRBJ2-5; D may be TRBD1 (5 bases). Trimming removed 5 bases from V and 4 bases from J, with 20 bases in between. Germline CDR1 is LNHNV and CDR2 is YYDKDF (reference sequence). This CDR3 spans 16 amino acids. The CDR3 region has the DNA TGTGCCACCAGCCAACCGATAGGGGCCGCAGTAGAGACCCAGTACTTC. It specifies CATSQPIGAAVETQYF.

V is TRBV2 and J is TRBJ1-2; a possible D gene is TRBD1 (5 bases). Per the germline V gene, CDR1 is SNHLY and CDR2 is FYNNEI. V was shortened by 3 bases and J by 8 bases, with 19 bases between the two germline ends. There are 15 residues in the CDR3. The CDR3 DNA follows: TGTGCCAGCAGTGAGCTGGGGGGAGGGGCTAGCGGCTACACCTTC. Translation: CASSELGGGASGYTF.

The chain employs TRBV19 and TRBJ2-7; TRBD2 agrees at 7 bases. The V and J ends lost 7 bases and 3 bases, in that order; junction bases with no gene match: 9. Germline CDR1 reads LNHDA; CDR2 reads SQIVND (reference sequence). CDR3 size: 14 residues. The CDR3 protein is CASKEERGDYEQYF. In DNA, the CDR3 is TGTGCCAGTAAGGAGGAGCGGGGAGACTACGAGCAGTACTTC.

This chain uses TRBV19 with TRBJ2-2; 8 bases are shared with TRBD1. CDR3 size: 14 residues. J lost 7 bases, V lost 6 bases, and 7 bases had no gene match. Germline CDR1 and CDR2: LNHDA and SQIVND (reference sequence). This CDR3 reads CASRRDRSIGELFF. As DNA, the CDR3 is TGTGCCAGTAGGCGGGACAGGAGTATCGGGGAGCTGTTTTTT.

V gene TRBV29-1 combines with J gene TRBJ1-2; D gene uncertain. V gave up 5 bases and J gave up 8 bases, with 18 bases separating them. The CDR3 is 13 residues long. Germline-derived CDR1 and CDR2 are SQVTM and ANQGSEA. This CDR3 is CSVPLAGSGGYTF. The DNA for the CDR3 is TGCAGCGTTCCGCTGGCGGGGAGCGGAGGCTACACCTTC.

V usage is TRBV15 and J usage is TRBJ2-1; 7 bases fit TRBD1. Germline V gene lookup returns CDR1 LNHNV and CDR2 YYDKDF (reference sequence). Trimming cost V 4 bases and J 0 bases; bases outside gene matches: 3. CDR3 length equals 15 residues. The CDR3 here is CATSTDRASYNEQFF. CDR3 nucleotides: TGTGCCACCAGCACCGACAGGGCCTCCTACAATGAGCAGTTCTTC.

This rearrangement joins TRBV4-1 to TRBJ1-2; D is unresolved. Germline V gene data show CDR1 as MGHRA and CDR2 as YSYEKL. This CDR3 region has 12 residues. V was pared by 3 bases and J by 4 bases, with 6 bases between. The CDR3 DNA follows: TGCGCCAGCAGCCATTGGCTCTATGGCTACACCTTC. This gives the protein CASSHWLYGYTF.

This chain joins TRBV5-4 and TRBJ2-7; 12 bases fit TRBD2. The germline V gene has CDR1 SGHNT and CDR2 YYREEE (reference sequence). The J segment lost 5 bases and the V segment lost 5 bases, leaving 5 bases of the junction unmatched. The CDR3 runs 14 residues. DNA for the CDR3: TGTGCCAGCAGTAGGACTAGCGGGATCCACGAGCAGTACTTC. Translating gives CASSRTSGIHEQYF.

The gene calls are TRBV19 and TRBJ2-3; 10 bases align to TRBD1. The CDR3 consists of 14 residues. V gave up 7 bases and J gave up 2 bases; unmatched junction bases: 3. Per germline, CDR1 LNHDA and CDR2 SQIVND (reference sequence). CDR3 in amino acids: CASIGTGDTDTQYF. CDR3 sequence (DNA): TGTGCCAGTATCGGGACAGGGGACACAGATACGCAGTATTTT.

The rearrangement joins TRBV18 to TRBJ1-1, with a possible D match to TRBD1 (6 bases). The length of the CDR3 is 15 residues. CDR1 is KGHSH and CDR2 is LQKENI in the germline V gene. Trimming cost V 5 bases and J 2 bases, with 15 bases left between them. The CDR3 DNA reads TGTGCCAGCTCAACTACGAAACAGGGAAACACTGAAGCTTTCTTT. It codes for CASSTTKQGNTEAFF.

This chain links TRBV9 with TRBJ2-7; TRBD1 matches at 7 bases. With V trimmed by 6 bases and J by 3 bases, 9 bases remained unmatched. The CDR3 totals 14 residues. The germline CDR1 and CDR2 sequences are SGDLS and YYNGEE. In DNA form, the CDR3 reads TGTGCCAGCAACCAAGGGGGCCTTGGCTACGAGCAGTACTTC. As protein: CASNQGGLGYEQYF.

This clone was recorded only once. The CDR3 spells CASSFLGLAGSEQFF. The DNA of the CDR3 is TGTGCCAGCAGTTTCCTGGGACTAGCGGGGTCTGAGCAGTTCTTC. V gene TRBV6-5 combines with J gene TRBJ2-1, with 13 nucleotides matching TRBD2. CDR1 is MNHEY and CDR2 is SVGAGI in the germline V gene. J gave up 9 bases and V 4 bases, and 6 bases lay outside the gene matches. This CDR3 is built from 15 residues.

CDR3: CASSVIGTSGNQPQHF. The CDR3 DNA sequence: TGTGCCAGCAGTGTAATCGGGACATCCGGCAATCAGCCCCAGCATTTT. The chain links TRBV6-1 to TRBJ1-5; D perhaps matches TRBD1 (6 bases). The V end was cut by 4 bases, the J end by 2 bases, with 15 bases between. In germline, CDR1 is MNHNS, CDR2 SASEGT. CDR3 length: 16 residues.

V and J are TRBV5-1 and TRBJ1-2; 7 bases match TRBD1. The V segment lost 0 bases and the J segment 7 bases; nucleotides outside the gene matches: 3. Germline-derived CDR1 and CDR2 are SGHRS and YFSETQ. The CDR3 contains 13 residues. The CDR3 DNA sequence: TGCGCCAGCAGCTTGGAGGCAGGGGGTGGCTACACCTTC. Residues: CASSLEAGGGYTF.

The chain is built from TRBV5-1 and TRBJ2-7; D uncertain. Germline V lookup: CDR1 SGHRS, CDR2 YFSETQ. With 0 bases removed from V and 0 bases from J, the gap between germline ends came to 7 bases. CDR3 size: 14 residues. The CDR3 DNA sequence: TGCGCCAGCAGCTTGGCTCCTAACTCCTACGAGCAGTACTTC. Encoded protein: CASSLAPNSYEQYF.

The rearrangement joins TRBV28 to TRBJ2-5, with 7 bases lining up with TRBD2. V was clipped by 5 bases and J by 1 base; unmatched bases: 4. Germline V CDR1 and CDR2: MDHEN, SYDVKM. The CDR3 extends over 14 amino acids. CDR3 region: CASSQGLVQETQYF. The DNA for the CDR3 is TGTGCCAGCAGTCAAGGACTAGTCCAAGAGACCCAGTACTTC.

The table lists this clone with a few counts. This chain links TRBV14 with TRBJ1-2; D unclear. Germline lookup yields CDR1 SGHDN and CDR2 FVKESK. The ends were cut back, 1 base at V and 5 bases at J, with 14 bases in the middle. The length of the CDR3 is 15 residues. The CDR3 sequence: CASSQGRSSFYGYTF. CDR3 bases: TGTGCCAGCAGCCAAGGGAGGTCCTCTTTTTATGGCTACACCTTC.

The chain joins TRBV27 to TRBJ1-5; maybe TRBD1 (5 bases). V was cut by 6 bases and J by 5 bases, with 14 bases left in between. The CDR3 is 14 amino acids. From germline, CDR1 is MNHEY and CDR2 SMNVEV (reference sequence). DNA of the CDR3: TGTGCCAGCAGCCCCCGAAGGGGCGATCAGCCCCAGCATTTT. It codes for CASSPRRGDQPQHF.

The chain employs TRBV28 and TRBJ2-1; TRBD2 agrees at 8 bases. Trimming cost V 5 bases and J 3 bases; bases outside gene matches: 15. Per the germline V gene, CDR1 is MDHEN and CDR2 is SYDVKM. The CDR3 is 18 residues long. CDR3 DNA: TGTGCCAGCAGTGGAATGGCGGGAGGCCCAATTTACTACAATGAGCAGTTCTTC. Translation: CASSGMAGGPIYYNEQFF.

The J gene is TRBJ2-1, the V gene TRBV15, with D possibly being TRBD2 (5 bases). From germline, CDR1 is LNHNV and CDR2 YYDKDF (reference sequence). Trimming cost V 0 bases and J 5 bases, with 11 bases left between them. This CDR3 is 15 amino acids long. The DNA of the CDR3 is TGTGCCACCAGCAGAGACGCTAGCATAGACAATGAGCAGTTCTTC. Its translation is CATSRDASIDNEQFF.

The chain uses TRBV30 and TRBJ2-7, with 13 bases lining up with TRBD2. Trimming at V came to 3 bases and at J to 5 bases, leaving 7 bases not matched to a gene. Per the germline V gene, CDR1 is GTSNPN and CDR2 is SVGIG (reference sequence). The CDR3 covers 15 residues. The CDR3 here is CAWREEGLAGNEQYF. The CDR3 coding sequence is TGTGCCTGGAGGGAAGAGGGACTAGCGGGAAACGAGCAGTACTTC. Using reference TRBV30 and TRBJ2-7 for the parts outside the CDR3, the full variable domain is SQTIHQWPATLVQPVGSPLSLECTVEGTSNPNLYWYRQAAGRGLQLLFYSVGIGQISSEVPQNLSASRPQDRQFILSSKKLLLSDSGFYLCAWREEGLAGNEQYFGPGTRLTVT.